These 27 T cell receptor beta chains were all obtained from the same sample, sequenced in a study of shared clonotypes between healthy human individuals. CD45RO-negative, CCR7-positively selected cells formed the naive CD8 fraction, excluding terminally differentiated effector memory CD45RA+ cells. The assay was immunoSEQ multiplex PCR, and TCRdb's table has in-frame clones only and misses some. The sample yields roughly 590,000 clones, less than 97% seen once. Sequencing was carried out using naive CD8+ T cells sorted from blood. The receptors were gathered from a woman aged 25 to 45 in good health.

This chain links TRBV7-9 with TRBJ2-3, with D perhaps matching TRBD2 (5 bases). Germline CDR1 and CDR2: SEHNR and FQNEAQ (reference sequence). CDR3 length equals 15 residues. The germline V and J ends were trimmed by 3 bases and 2 bases, with 12 bases remaining between them. CDR3 protein: CASSFERSFTDTQYF. In DNA, the CDR3 is TGTGCCAGCAGCTTCGAGCGGTCCTTCACAGATACGCAGTATTTT.

The CDR3 DNA reads as TGCGCCAGCAGCCAAGGATTAGGACAGCAAGAGACCCAGTACTTC. Encoded protein: CASSQGLGQQETQYF. The chain links TRBV4-1 to TRBJ2-5, with D possibly TRBD1 on 6 matching bases. The germline CDR1 and CDR2 sequences are MGHRA and YSYEKL. V lost 1 base to trimming and J lost 2 bases, with 11 bases between them. The CDR3 sequence is 15 residues long.

This clone was seen a single time. The chain employs TRBV4-2 and TRBJ2-5; possible D gene TRBD2, 6 bases. The J call may be wrong; the DNA end is better matched by TRBJ2-7. This CDR3 has 16 amino acids. Germline V lookup: CDR1 LGHNA, CDR2 YNFKEQ. Written as DNA, the CDR3 is TGTGCCAGCAGCCAAGATTGGGGAGGTCGCTCCTACGAGCAGTACTTC. Its protein is CASSQDWGGRSYEQYF.

The chain is built from TRBV7-6 and TRBJ1-1; possible D gene TRBD1, 5 bases. V lost 5 bases to trimming and J lost 0 bases, with 16 bases between them. Germline V lookup: CDR1 SGHVS, CDR2 FNYEAQ. This CDR3 has 16 residues. The CDR3 DNA is TGTGCCAGCAGCCCAGGGAGAGTGGGGTTGAACACTGAAGCTTTCTTT. It encodes CASSPGRVGLNTEAFF.

The chain carries TRBV9 and TRBJ2-1; 9 bases align to TRBD2. The CDR3 runs 15 residues. CDR1 and CDR2 from the germline V gene are SGDLS and YYNGEE. The V and J ends lost 5 bases and 4 bases, in that order; junction bases with no gene match: 7. CDR3 in DNA: TGTGCCAGCAGTCAAGGGACTAGCTATTACAATGAGCAGTTCTTC. Its protein is CASSQGTSYYNEQFF. Looking up the rest from reference TRBV9 and TRBJ2-1 gives the full variable domain: DSGVTQTPKHLITATGQRVTLRCSPRSGDLSVYWYQQSLDQGLQFLIQYYNGEERAKGNILERFSAQQFPDLHSELNLSSLELGDSALYFCASSQGTSYYNEQFFGPGTRLTVL.

CDR3 DNA sequence: TGTGCCAGCAGTTACAGCGAGGGGAGGCCGGGCTACACCTTC. It encodes CASSYSEGRPGYTF. The chain carries TRBV6-6 and TRBJ1-2, with D tentatively TRBD1 (5 bases). V was cut by 2 bases and J by 8 bases, with 15 bases left in between. In germline, CDR1 is MNHNY, CDR2 SVGAGI (reference sequence). The CDR3 consists of 14 residues.

This rearrangement joins TRBV10-1 to TRBJ2-1; D uncertain. Trimming shortened V by 4 bases and J by 5 bases, and 15 bases separated the two germline ends. The V gene's germline CDR1 is WNHNN and CDR2 SYGVQD (reference sequence). The CDR3 length is 15 residues. The CDR3 region has the DNA TGCGCCAGCAGTGGCGGCCCCACTCTGGACAATGAGCAGTTCTTC. Translation: CASSGGPTLDNEQFF.

A word on this clone: The same CDR3 also results from other DNA sequences found in this sample. This chain joins TRBV13 and TRBJ2-7, with D hard to call. Germline loops: CDR1 PRHDT, CDR2 FYEKMQ (reference sequence). This CDR3 has 13 amino acids. The V gene lost 0 bases and the J gene lost 2 bases, with 5 bases spanning the gap. Written as DNA, the CDR3 is TGTGCCAGCAGCTTAGGCGGGCCCTACGAGCAGTACTTC. Protein: CASSLGGPYEQYF.

The V gene is TRBV4-1, the J gene TRBJ2-2, with a possible D match to TRBD2 (6 bases). The germline CDR1 and CDR2 sequences are MGHRA and YSYEKL. V was cut by 4 bases and J by 6 bases, with 9 bases left in between. This CDR3 comprises 13 residues. CDR3 amino acids: CASSPRLAGELFF. The DNA for the CDR3 is TGCGCCAGCAGCCCCCGACTAGCCGGGGAGCTGTTTTTT.

This clone was counted a single time. The rearrangement uses TRBV18 and TRBJ1-5; unclear D gene. The V end was cut by 0 bases, the J end by 6 bases, with 6 bases between. Germline V CDR1 and CDR2: KGHSH, LQKENI. This CDR3 has 13 residues. The CDR3 spells CASSPPRGQPQHF. The DNA of the CDR3 is TGTGCCAGCTCACCACCGCGGGGTCAGCCCCAGCATTTT.

The rearrangement links TRBV28 to TRBJ1-5; D remains ambiguous. Germline V CDR1 and CDR2: MDHEN, SYDVKM. The V end lost 3 bases, the J end lost 0 bases, and 6 bases lay between the germline ends. This CDR3 has 14 residues. CDR3 loop: CASSFLDSNQPQHF. The CDR3 DNA reads as TGTGCCAGCAGTTTTCTAGATAGCAATCAGCCCCAGCATTTT.

The chain couples TRBV5-3 to TRBJ2-7; D unclear. TRBV5-3 is an ORF, and what it does is uncertain. V gave up 1 base and J gave up 2 bases, with 13 bases separating them. This CDR3 region has 15 residues. The CDR3 spells CARSLCRSRTYEQYF. The DNA of the CDR3 is TGTGCCAGAAGCTTGTGCCGGAGCAGGACCTACGAGCAGTACTTC.

The chain carries TRBV19 and TRBJ1-2; no clear D gene. Trimming took 6 bases from V and 6 from J, leaving 8 bases between them. CDR3 size: 11 residues. Per the germline V gene, CDR1 is LNHDA and CDR2 is SQIVND (reference sequence). The CDR3 is CASSRMNGYTF. For the CDR3, the DNA is TGTGCCAGTAGCAGGATGAATGGCTACACCTTC.

The V and J genes are TRBV28 and TRBJ1-5; D unclear. V lost 4 bases and J 7 bases, leaving 14 bases between the germline ends. CDR3 length equals 14 residues. Germline V lookup: CDR1 MDHEN, CDR2 SYDVKM. The CDR3 DNA reads as TGTGCCAGCAGTTCGACTGGAGCGGGACAGCCCCAGCATTTT. This sequence encodes CASSSTGAGQPQHF. Supplemented by reference TRBV28 and TRBJ1-5, the full variable domain reads DVKVTQSSRYLVKRTGEKVFLECVQDMDHENMFWYRQDPGLGLRLIYFSYDVKMKEKGDIPEGYSVSREKKERFSLILESASTNQTSMYLCASSSTGAGQPQHFGDGTRLSIL.

The V and J genes are TRBV6-1 and TRBJ2-1; 10 bases agree with TRBD2. Germline lookup yields CDR1 MNHNS and CDR2 SASEGT. V was pared by 1 base and J by 4 bases, with 7 bases of the junction left unmatched. This CDR3 has 17 amino acids. CDR3 in amino acids: CASSEGTLAGEYNEQFF. The CDR3, as DNA: TGTGCCAGCAGTGAAGGGACCCTAGCGGGAGAGTACAATGAGCAGTTCTTC.

The rearrangement joins TRBV28 to TRBJ2-7; D uncertain. Germline V gene lookup returns CDR1 MDHEN and CDR2 SYDVKM. The germline V and J ends were trimmed by 2 bases and 7 bases, with 9 bases remaining between them. This CDR3 has 12 amino acids. The CDR3 loop is CASSLRVWEQYF. CDR3 bases: TGTGCCAGCAGTTTAAGGGTCTGGGAGCAGTACTTC.

This chain joins TRBV5-5 and TRBJ2-2; possibly TRBD2 for D (5 bases). Looked up from germline, CDR1 is SGHKS and CDR2 is YYEKEE (reference sequence). The CDR3 is 16 residues long. V lost 2 bases, J lost 5 bases, and 16 bases lay in between. The CDR3 sequence is CASSLWTDRSTGELFF. DNA for the CDR3: TGTGCCAGCAGCTTATGGACTGATAGGAGTACCGGGGAGCTGTTTTTT.

This chain links TRBV29-1 with TRBJ1-3, with 7 nucleotides matching TRBD1. CDR3 length equals 15 residues. V was clipped by 6 bases and J by 0 bases; unmatched bases: 8. Looked up from germline, CDR1 is SQVTM and CDR2 is ANQGSEA. CDR3 nucleotides: TGCAGCGTCCTTCTGGCAGGGGGCTCTGGAAACACCATATATTTT. It translates to CSVLLAGGSGNTIYF.

The CDR3 DNA follows: TGTGCCAGCCGGGACGGGACAATGACGAATGAGCAGTTCTTC. This encodes CASRDGTMTNEQFF. V usage is TRBV7-9 and J usage is TRBJ2-1, with D perhaps TRBD1 (6 bases). The V and J ends lost 8 bases and 7 bases respectively, with 18 bases between them. Germline CDR1 is SEHNR and CDR2 is FQNEAQ (reference sequence). This CDR3 has 14 residues.

The V call is TRBV30, the J call TRBJ1-3; D remains ambiguous. This CDR3 comprises 12 residues. Germline CDR1 is GTSNPN and CDR2 is SVGIG (reference sequence). Deletions cut 5 bases from V and 0 bases from J, with 5 bases between. The CDR3, as DNA: TGTGCCTGGGGAGACTCTGGAAACACCATATATTTT. Amino acid sequence: CAWGDSGNTIYF.

Concerning this clone itself: The same CDR3 also results from other DNA sequences found in this sample. The chain uses TRBV30 and TRBJ1-5; 8 nucleotides line up with TRBD1. J lost 2 bases, V lost 0 bases, and 0 bases had no gene match. The CDR3 length is 14 residues. CDR1 is GTSNPN and CDR2 is SVGIG in the germline V gene (reference sequence). This CDR3 is CAWSVGQGNQPQHF. CDR3 sequence (DNA): TGTGCCTGGAGTGTGGGACAGGGCAATCAGCCCCAGCATTTT.

This rearrangement joins TRBV4-1 to TRBJ2-1; 12 bases align to TRBD2. V was clipped by 3 bases and J by 15 bases; unmatched bases: 3. CDR1 and CDR2 (germline): MGHRA, YSYEKL. CDR3 length: 12 residues. CDR3 in amino acids: CASSHLLAGGFF. CDR3 sequence (DNA): TGCGCCAGCAGCCACTTACTAGCGGGAGGGTTCTTC.

The chain joins TRBV27 to TRBJ2-5; tentative D call: TRBD1 (5 bases). The J call may be faulty, since TRBJ2-7 better matches the DNA end. Per germline, CDR1 MNHEY and CDR2 SMNVEV (reference sequence). The length of the CDR3 is 13 residues. The CDR3 coding sequence is TGTGCCAGCAGTTTAACTGATGGGGCCGAGCAGTACTTC. Translated: CASSLTDGAEQYF.

The chain recombines TRBV19 with TRBJ2-7, with 7 bases matching TRBD1. J was trimmed by 1 base and V by 1 base; bases with no gene match: 10. The length of the CDR3 is 17 residues. The germline gives CDR1 LNHDA, CDR2 SQIVND (reference sequence). The CDR3 bases are TGTGCCAGTAGTATAGTTGGCGACAGGGTCACATCCTACGAGCAGTACTTC. Its translation is CASSIVGDRVTSYEQYF.

The gene calls are TRBV7-3 and TRBJ2-7; the match to TRBD1 covers 7 bases. The V gene end was trimmed by 5 bases and the J gene end by 3 bases; junction bases not matched to a gene: 7. The CDR3 is 14 amino acids. Per germline, CDR1 SGHTA and CDR2 FQGTGA. DNA for the CDR3: TGTGCCAGCAGCCCCCGGGACAGCTTCTACGAGCAGTACTTC. Translating it yields CASSPRDSFYEQYF.

The chain links TRBV28 to TRBJ1-2; D is undetermined. CDR3 length: 13 residues. V lost 3 bases and J lost 5, with 10 bases in between. Germline CDR1 MDHEN, CDR2 SYDVKM. CDR3 sequence: CASSFFEGYGYTF. DNA for the CDR3: TGTGCCAGCAGTTTTTTTGAAGGTTATGGCTACACCTTC.

This chain links TRBV28 with TRBJ1-5; D gene uncertain. The V gene's germline CDR1 is MDHEN and CDR2 SYDVKM. The CDR3 totals 15 residues. V lost 7 bases and J 0 bases, leaving 13 bases between the germline ends. The CDR3 loop reads CASTGVVYSNQPQHF. CDR3 coding DNA: TGTGCCAGCACCGGAGTGGTGTATAGCAATCAGCCCCAGCATTTT.